This section outlines one T cell receptor beta chain sequence together with its context. It lacks a known antigen. These data are taken from a study of monozygotic twins with inflammatory bowel disease (dated by TCRdb to about 2019). A note on the overall study: A total of some 30 monozygotic twin pairs were included in the full study, comprising nine German pairs (four IBD-concordant, five IBD-discordant) and 19 IBD-discordant Danish pairs. Disease-associated traits were sought mainly through comparisons between IBD patients and their genetically identical healthy co-twins within discordant pairs. Each individual had, on average, about 151 000 unique TCRalpha sequences and 181 000 unique TCRbeta sequences available for analysis. Paper-wide results and their limitations: No single strong signal or clonotype linked to IBD turned up in the results, so the idea that one exists was not supported. Concordant and discordant twins showed no difference in repertoire similarity, possibly because of limited statistical power. Background noise and inter-individual variability may have been introduced into the repertoires by the differing immunosuppressive treatments among patients. The analysis was unable to tell different T cell subtypes apart. Measured by the inverse Simpson index, TCRbeta repertoire diversity was lower in IBD patients than in their healthy co-twins. Compared with healthy twins, IBD patients shared fewer clonotypes with other individuals, and the difference was most pronounced in patients with signs of disease activity.

The method was 5' RACE. Each TCR library was prepared from 3,000 to 4,500 ng of total RNA. For each sample, cDNA was synthesized in eight separate reactions using SMARTScribe reverse transcriptase. During cDNA synthesis, unique molecular identifiers containing a 6-nucleotide sample barcode were introduced by template switching. TCRalpha and TCRbeta cDNA was amplified by two nested PCRs of 16 and 9 cycles, with bead purification after each PCR. Before amplification, the cDNA was both treated with uracil DNA-glycosylase and purified with the QIAquick PCR purification kit. The second PCR was the step at which Illumina TruSeq-compatible adapters and sample-specific barcodes were added. TapeStation and Qubit were used to check library quality and concentration, and roughly 5 ng of each library went into the pool. Sequencing of the pooled libraries was done on an Illumina HiSeq2500 single-index Rapid Run using custom sequencing primers and 2 x 100 bp reads. Concerning the study's data processing: UMI-based consensus assembly with MiGEC version 1.2.6 was used to correct PCR and sequencing errors. MiXCR version 2.1.1 was used to carry out V(D)J alignment, clonotype assembly and CDR3 extraction. Normalisation of gene usage, clonotype sharing and MAIT/NKT TCR abundance was achieved by analysing the top 1000, 10 000 and 20 000 clonotypes per sample. After downsampling to 27 000 UMIs, diversity was calculated as the inverse Simpson index using the vegan R package. Statistical testing used paired Mann-Whitney U tests on the discordant twin pairs and applied Benjamini-Hochberg correction for multiple testing. TCRdb reprocessed the raw reads; every CDR3 protein sequence is a single record, and DNA is not supplied. The V and J calls, along with clone size, are taken from TCRdb and not from the paper's own processing. This sample's table contains about 85,000 distinct CDR3 sequences. Just under 7.5% of the sample goes to the ten largest clones.

CDR1 DFQATT and CDR2 SNEGSKA were looked up in the germline V gene (reference sequence). The CDR3 runs 12 residues from the cysteine to the phenylalanine. DNA is not recorded here. From each donor, a roughly 2.3 ml peripheral blood sample was collected into PAXgene tubes and stored at -80 degrees C. Without T cell sorting, total RNA was isolated from whole blood using the PAXgene blood miRNA kit on an automated QIAcube. Deep TCRalpha and TCRbeta repertoire profiling with unique molecular barcoding was performed on peripheral blood of monozygotic twin pairs concordant or discordant for inflammatory bowel disease. Smoking habits were recorded for all twin pairs, with individuals classified as current, former or never smokers.

The rearranged segments are TRBV20-1 and TRBJ2-3. This TCR came from a human donor with ulcerative colitis or Crohn's disease, or a healthy co-twin of an affected twin (not recorded which). The sequencing sample was made of blood. CDR3 protein: CSAPPETDTQYF.